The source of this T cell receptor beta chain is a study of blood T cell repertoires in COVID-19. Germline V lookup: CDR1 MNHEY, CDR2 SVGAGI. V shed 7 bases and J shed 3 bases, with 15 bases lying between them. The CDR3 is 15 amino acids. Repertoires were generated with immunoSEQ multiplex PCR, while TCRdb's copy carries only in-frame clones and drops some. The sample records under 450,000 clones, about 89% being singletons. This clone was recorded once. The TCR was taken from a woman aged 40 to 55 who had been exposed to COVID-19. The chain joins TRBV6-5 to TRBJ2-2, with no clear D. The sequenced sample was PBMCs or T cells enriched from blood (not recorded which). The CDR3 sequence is CASTLRLSDTGELFF. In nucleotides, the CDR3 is TGTGCCAGCACCCTAAGGCTAAGCGACACCGGGGAGCTGTTTTTT.